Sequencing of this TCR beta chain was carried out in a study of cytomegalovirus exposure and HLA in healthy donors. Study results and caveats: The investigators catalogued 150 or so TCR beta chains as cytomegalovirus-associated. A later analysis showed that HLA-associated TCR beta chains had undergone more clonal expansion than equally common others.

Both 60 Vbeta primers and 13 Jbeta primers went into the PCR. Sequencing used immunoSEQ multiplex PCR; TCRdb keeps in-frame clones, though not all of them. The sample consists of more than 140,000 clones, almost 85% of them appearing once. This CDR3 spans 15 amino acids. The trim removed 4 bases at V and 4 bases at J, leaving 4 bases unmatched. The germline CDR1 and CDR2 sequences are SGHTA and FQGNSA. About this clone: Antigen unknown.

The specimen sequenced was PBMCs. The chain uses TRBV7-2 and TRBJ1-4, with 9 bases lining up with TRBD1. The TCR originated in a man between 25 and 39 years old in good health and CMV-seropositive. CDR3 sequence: CASSSMTGGNEKLFF. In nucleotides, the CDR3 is TGTGCCAGCAGCTCTATGACAGGGGGTAATGAAAAACTGTTTTTT.